This T cell receptor (beta chain) comes out of a study of blood T cell repertoires in COVID-19. Background on the study: Samples taken during acute and convalescent COVID-19 were collected in the United States, Italy and Spain. Nucleic acid was either cDNA or gDNA, and it came from T cells, B-cell-depleted T cells, or PBMCs.

Donors were grouped by their self-reported clinical history. Trimming left V 3 bases short and J 1 base short, with 11 bases between. Germline V CDR1 and CDR2: ENHRY, SYGVKD. The CDR3 is made up of 15 amino acids. Measured with immunoSEQ multiplex PCR; TCRdb has only the in-frame clones, and not every one. The data contain roughly 280,000 clones, 75% to 90% of them singletons. Sequencing was done on a sample of PBMCs or T cells enriched from blood (not recorded which). V is TRBV10-3 and J is TRBJ2-3; D might be TRBD2 (5 bases). The origin of this receptor is a woman between 18 and 29 years old who had recovered from COVID-19. CDR3 DNA sequence: TGTGCCATCAGTGACATGGGAGTGCGCACAGATACGCAGTATTTT. Amino acid sequence: CAISDMGVRTDTQYF.